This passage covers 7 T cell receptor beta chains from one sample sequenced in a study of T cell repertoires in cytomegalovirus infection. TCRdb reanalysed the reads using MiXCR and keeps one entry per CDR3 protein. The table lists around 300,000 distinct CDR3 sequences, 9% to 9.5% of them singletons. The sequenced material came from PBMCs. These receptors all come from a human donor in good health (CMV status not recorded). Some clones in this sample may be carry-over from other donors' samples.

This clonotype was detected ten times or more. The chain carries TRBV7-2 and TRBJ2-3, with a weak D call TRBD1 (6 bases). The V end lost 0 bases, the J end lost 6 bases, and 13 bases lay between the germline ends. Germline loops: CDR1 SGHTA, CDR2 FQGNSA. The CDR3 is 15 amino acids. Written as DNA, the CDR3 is TGTGCCAGCAGCTTAGCGATTTTGGGGGCGGATACGCAGTATTTT. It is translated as CASSLAILGADTQYF.

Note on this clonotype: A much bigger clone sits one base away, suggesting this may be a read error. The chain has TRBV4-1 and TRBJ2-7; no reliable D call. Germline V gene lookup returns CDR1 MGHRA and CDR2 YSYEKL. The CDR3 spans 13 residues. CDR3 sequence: CVSSQSIGYEQYF. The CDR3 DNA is TGCGTCAGCAGCCAATCGATAGGCTACGAGCAGTACTTC.

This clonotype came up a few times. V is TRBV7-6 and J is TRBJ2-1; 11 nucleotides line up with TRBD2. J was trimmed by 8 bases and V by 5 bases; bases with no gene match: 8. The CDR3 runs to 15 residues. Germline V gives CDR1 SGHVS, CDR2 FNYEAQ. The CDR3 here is CASSTLAGVVHEQFF. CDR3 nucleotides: TGTGCCAGCAGCACACTAGCGGGAGTGGTCCATGAGCAGTTCTTC. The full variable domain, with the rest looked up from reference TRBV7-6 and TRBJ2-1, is GAGVSQSPRYKVTKRGQDVALRCDPISGHVSLYWYRQALGQGPEFLTYFNYEAQQDKSGLPNDRFSAERPEGSISTLTIQRTEQRDSAMYRCASSTLAGVVHEQFFGPGTRLTVL.

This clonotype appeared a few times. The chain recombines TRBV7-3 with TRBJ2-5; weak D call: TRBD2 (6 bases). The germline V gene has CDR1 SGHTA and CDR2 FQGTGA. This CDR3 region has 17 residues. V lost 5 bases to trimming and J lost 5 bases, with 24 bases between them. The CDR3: CASSAGQGPVRGETQYF. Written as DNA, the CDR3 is TGTGCCAGCAGCGCCGGGCAGGGCCCGGTGCGGGGTGAGACCCAGTACTTC.

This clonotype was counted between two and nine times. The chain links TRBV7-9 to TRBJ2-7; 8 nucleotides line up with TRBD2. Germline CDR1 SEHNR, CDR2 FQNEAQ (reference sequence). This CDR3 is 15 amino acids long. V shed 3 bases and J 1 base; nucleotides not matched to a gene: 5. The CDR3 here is CASSFAGTRSYEQYF. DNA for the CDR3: TGTGCCAGCAGCTTCGCCGGGACTAGATCCTACGAGCAGTACTTC. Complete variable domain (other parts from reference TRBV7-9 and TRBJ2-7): DTGVSQNPRHKITKRGQNVTFRCDPISEHNRLYWYRQTLGQGPEFLTYFQNEAQLEKSRLLSDRFSAERPKGSFSTLEIQRTEQGDSAMYLCASSFAGTRSYEQYFGPGTRLTVT.

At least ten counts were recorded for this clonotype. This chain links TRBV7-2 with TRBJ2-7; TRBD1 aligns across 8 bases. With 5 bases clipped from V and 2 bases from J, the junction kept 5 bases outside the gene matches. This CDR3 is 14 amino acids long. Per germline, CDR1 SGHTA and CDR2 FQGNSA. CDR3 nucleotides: TGTGCCAGCAGCCTCCGGACAGGGACCTACGAGCAGTACTTC. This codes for CASSLRTGTYEQYF.

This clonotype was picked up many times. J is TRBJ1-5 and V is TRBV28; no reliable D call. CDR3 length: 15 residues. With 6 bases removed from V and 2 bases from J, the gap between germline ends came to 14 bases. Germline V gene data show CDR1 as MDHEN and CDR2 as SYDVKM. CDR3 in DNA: TGTGCCAGCAGCCCGCCGGGGTCCCGCAATCAGCCCCAGCATTTT. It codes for CASSPPGSRNQPQHF. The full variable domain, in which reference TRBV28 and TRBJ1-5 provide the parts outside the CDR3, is DVKVTQSSRYLVKRTGEKVFLECVQDMDHENMFWYRQDPGLGLRLIYFSYDVKMKEKGDIPEGYSVSREKKERFSLILESASTNQTSMYLCASSPPGSRNQPQHFGDGTRLSIL.